These 30 T cell receptor beta chains were sequenced from one sample in a study of CD8+CD57+ T cells in acquired aplastic anemia. Patients picked for sequencing had shown CD8+CD57+ cell expansion detected by flow cytometry. TCR beta VDJ and CDR3 profiling used genomic DNA as template. Each CDR3 protein is one row after TCRdb ran MiXCR on the reads. The data show about 200,000 distinct CDR3 sequences, more than 55% seen once. Sequenced sample: sorted CD4+, CD8+, or CD8+CD57+ T cells (not recorded which) from PBMCs. These receptor sequences come from a human donor with aplastic anemia.

The chain carries TRBV11-2 and TRBJ2-7; D call uncertain. Looked up from germline, CDR1 is SGHAT and CDR2 is FQNNGV. V gave up 0 bases and J gave up 6 bases, with 12 bases separating them. This CDR3 region has 14 residues. Here the CDR3 reads CASSLEARTSEQYF. The CDR3 DNA sequence: TGTGCCAGCAGCTTAGAGGCCCGTACCTCCGAGCAGTACTTC.

This clonotype has a single count. This chain links TRBV7-6 with TRBJ2-7; TRBD2 matches 9 bases. V shed 1 base, J shed 3 bases, and the junction held 10 bases outside the gene matches. Germline CDR1 and CDR2: SGHVS and FNYEAQ. This CDR3 is 17 amino acids long. The chain's CDR3 is CASSLGSSGEVHYEQYF. As DNA, the CDR3 is TGTGCCAGCAGCTTAGGGTCTAGCGGGGAAGTTCACTACGAGCAGTACTTC. Based on the CDR3 plus reference TRBV7-6 and TRBJ2-7, the full variable domain is GAGVSQSPRYKVTKRGQDVALRCDPISGHVSLYWYRQALGQGPEFLTYFNYEAQQDKSGLPNDRFSAERPEGSISTLTIQRTEQRDSAMYRCASSLGSSGEVHYEQYFGPGTRLTVT.

The genes are TRBV18 and TRBJ2-7, with D unclear. V was trimmed by 2 bases and J by 2 bases, leaving 13 bases between them. The CDR3 length is 15 residues. Germline V CDR1 and CDR2: KGHSH, LQKENI. CDR3 bases: TGTGCCAGCTCACCATCGGGCAGGTCAACCTACGAGCAGTACTTC. Its translation: CASSPSGRSTYEQYF.

The CDR3 is CATSGYGGGATDTQYF. The CDR3 bases are TGTGCCACCAGCGGGTATGGTGGCGGAGCCACAGATACGCAGTATTTT. V and J are TRBV24-1 and TRBJ2-3; no reliable D call. The CDR3 is 16 residues long. Germline CDR1 is KGHDR and CDR2 is SFDVKD. Trimming left V 7 bases short and J 2 bases short, with 18 bases between.

This clonotype was counted at least ten times. This rearrangement joins TRBV19 to TRBJ1-5; the match to TRBD1 covers 7 bases. The V and J ends lost 10 bases and 3 bases, in that order; junction bases with no gene match: 3. The germline V gene encodes CDR1 LNHDA and CDR2 SQIVND (reference sequence). The CDR3 runs to 12 residues. CDR3 sequence: CATGTVNQPQHF. In DNA, the CDR3 is TGTGCCACTGGGACAGTCAATCAGCCCCAGCATTTT. The whole variable domain, remainder taken from reference TRBV19 and TRBJ1-5, is DGGITQSPKYLFRKEGQNVTLSCEQNLNHDAMYWYRQDPGQGLRLIYYSQIVNDFQKGDIAEGYSVSREKKESFPLTVTSAQKNPTAFYLCATGTVNQPQHFGDGTRLSIL.

There are a few counts of this clonotype. The J gene is TRBJ1-6, the V gene TRBV7-8; tentative D call: TRBD1 (5 bases). The CDR3 is 14 amino acids. V gave up 4 bases and J gave up 10 bases, with 14 bases separating them. The germline CDR1 and CDR2 sequences are SGHVS and FQNEAQ. The DNA for the CDR3 is TGTGCCAGCAGCTCGCAGGGTCGTGGGTCACCCCTCCACTTT. It yields the protein CASSSQGRGSPLHF.

The rearrangement uses TRBV10-3 and TRBJ2-5, with a possible D match to TRBD1 (6 bases). The V and J ends lost 6 bases and 0 bases respectively, with 11 bases between them. The CDR3 is 14 residues long. Germline CDR1 ENHRY, CDR2 SYGVKD. The CDR3 DNA follows: TGTGCCATCAGGAAGGACAGCAACCAAGAGACCCAGTACTTC. As protein: CAIRKDSNQETQYF.

The chain has TRBV15 and TRBJ1-6; D remains unclear. The germline gives CDR1 LNHNV, CDR2 YYDKDF (reference sequence). Deletions cut 0 bases from V and 0 bases from J, with 3 bases between. The length of the CDR3 is 15 residues. CDR3 sequence reads: CATSRESSYNSPLHF. CDR3 coding DNA: TGTGCCACCAGCAGAGAATCCTCCTATAATTCACCCCTCCACTTT.

This clonotype was seen more than once but under ten times. This chain links TRBV2 with TRBJ1-6; no reliable D call. CDR3 length equals 16 residues. Deletions cut 0 bases from V and 0 bases from J, with 6 bases between. Germline values: CDR1 SNHLY, CDR2 FYNNEI. CDR3 bases: TGTGCCAGCAGTGAAGCCCACGGCTCCTATAATTCACCCCTCCACTTT. Amino acid sequence: CASSEAHGSYNSPLHF.

The rearrangement links TRBV19 to TRBJ1-6; 10 bases map to TRBD1. J lost 7 bases, V lost 6 bases, and 3 bases had no gene match. CDR3 length: 14 residues. Germline values: CDR1 LNHDA, CDR2 SQIVND (reference sequence). CDR3 DNA: TGTGCCAGTAGCTGGGACAGGGGCAATTCACCCCTCCACTTT. Its translation: CASSWDRGNSPLHF. Combining the CDR3 with reference TRBV19 and TRBJ1-6 gives the whole variable domain DGGITQSPKYLFRKEGQNVTLSCEQNLNHDAMYWYRQDPGQGLRLIYYSQIVNDFQKGDIAEGYSVSREKKESFPLTVTSAQKNPTAFYLCASSWDRGNSPLHFGNGTRLTVT.

The genes are TRBV6-6 and TRBJ1-6, with TRBD1 identical over 9 bases. Germline V lookup: CDR1 MNHNY, CDR2 SVGAGI (reference sequence). CDR3 length: 18 residues. V dropped 2 bases and J dropped 7; count of bases not matched to a gene: 12. CDR3 residues: CASSYPKGVGTGNSPLHF. The CDR3 DNA is TGTGCCAGCAGTTACCCCAAAGGGGTAGGGACAGGGAATTCACCCCTCCACTTT.

The chain has TRBV6-5 and TRBJ2-1; D remains ambiguous. In germline, CDR1 is MNHEY, CDR2 SVGAGI. The CDR3 is made up of 11 amino acids. Trimming shortened V by 8 bases and J by 9 bases, and 11 bases separated the two germline ends. CDR3 in DNA: TGTGCCAGCGAAGGAAGAAGTGAGCAGTTCTTC. It is translated as CASEGRSEQFF.

In its sample, this clonotype was seen a few times. The V gene is TRBV2, the J gene TRBJ2-1; 8 bases agree with TRBD1. V was clipped by 5 bases and J by 12 bases; unmatched bases: 9. The germline V gene has CDR1 SNHLY and CDR2 FYNNEI. The CDR3 runs 13 residues. In DNA, the CDR3 is TGTGCCAGCAGTAGAGGACAGGGTTACGGGCAGTTCTTC. Residues: CASSRGQGYGQFF.

This clonotype came up many times. The chain uses TRBV4-1 and TRBJ2-7, with 9 bases matching TRBD2. The ends lost 5 bases at V and 2 bases at J; junction bases unmatched: 10. Germline CDR1 and CDR2: MGHRA and YSYEKL. This CDR3 comprises 16 residues. The CDR3 DNA reads TGCGCCAGCAGCTCCTGGGAAGCGGGGGGAACCTACGAGCAGTACTTC. Its translation is CASSSWEAGGTYEQYF.

This rearrangement joins TRBV11-2 to TRBJ2-7; D tentatively fits TRBD1 or TRBD2 (5 bases each). The CDR3 has 13 amino acids. V shed 5 bases and J shed 7 bases, with 15 bases lying between them. Per the germline V gene, CDR1 is SGHAT and CDR2 is FQNNGV. CDR3 residues: CASSPGPMPEQYF. In DNA, the CDR3 is TGTGCCAGCAGCCCGGGACCCATGCCGGAGCAGTACTTC.

This clonotype is a singleton in its sample. The DNA for the CDR3 is TGTGCCAGCAGCCAAGACAGGGAGGAAGAGACCCAGTACTTC. Its protein is CASSQDREEETQYF. The V call is TRBV7-8, the J call TRBJ2-5; D possibly corresponds to TRBD1 (7 bases). The CDR3 contains 14 residues. The germline V gene encodes CDR1 SGHVS and CDR2 FQNEAQ. Trimming removed 5 bases at V and 3 bases at J, with 13 bases between.

This chain links TRBV5-1 with TRBJ2-5, with D maybe TRBD2 (6 bases). The closer fit of TRBJ2-1 to the DNA end suggests the J call may be wrong. Per the germline V gene, CDR1 is SGHRS and CDR2 is YFSETQ. This CDR3 has 15 amino acids. CDR3 DNA sequence: TGCGCCAGCAGCTTGGAACGGGAGAGCTACAATGAGCAGTTCTTC. It encodes CASSLERESYNEQFF.

The DNA of the CDR3 is TGTGCCACCAGTGATCGAAAATCGGACAGCTACACAGATACGCAGTATTTT. Translating it yields CATSDRKSDSYTDTQYF. The chain combines TRBV24-1 with TRBJ2-3, with D possibly TRBD1 on 6 matching bases. The CDR3 sequence is 17 residues long. Germline V gene sequence: CDR1 KGHDR, CDR2 SFDVKD. V was shortened by 3 bases and J by 2 bases, with 17 bases between the two germline ends.

The chain uses TRBV7-3 and TRBJ2-5; TRBD2 matches at 7 bases. Germline V gene data show CDR1 as SGHTA and CDR2 as FQGTGA. The CDR3 has 16 amino acids. The V gene end was trimmed by 5 bases and the J gene end by 1 base; junction bases not matched to a gene: 10. CDR3 DNA: TGTGCCAGCAGCCCCGGTGGCGGGAGAGTCCAAGAGACCCAGTACTTC. Its translation: CASSPGGGRVQETQYF. The full variable domain, rest sourced from reference TRBV7-3 and TRBJ2-5, is GAGVSQTPSNKVTEKGKYVELRCDPISGHTALYWYRQSLGQGPEFLIYFQGTGAADDSGLPNDRFFAVRPEGSVSTLKIQRTERGDSAVYLCASSPGGGRVQETQYFGPGTRLLVL.

The J gene is TRBJ2-6, the V gene TRBV20-1; 8 bases are a match to TRBD1. J gave up 12 bases and V 3 bases, and 7 bases lay outside the gene matches. CDR1 is DFQATT and CDR2 is SNEGSKA in the germline V gene (reference sequence). The CDR3 is made up of 13 amino acids. CDR3 region: CSARDRARGVLTF. The CDR3 coding sequence is TGCAGTGCTAGGGACAGGGCGCGTGGCGTCCTGACTTTC.

The J gene is TRBJ2-5, the V gene TRBV4-3; the D is unclear. This CDR3 spans 15 amino acids. Germline V CDR1 and CDR2: LGHNA, YSLEER. The ends were cut back, 0 bases at V and 4 bases at J, with 12 bases in the middle. The CDR3 sequence: CASSQDSRTTETQYF. CDR3 DNA: TGCGCCAGCAGCCAAGATTCGAGGACGACAGAGACCCAGTACTTC.

The chain employs TRBV9 and TRBJ2-1; TRBD1 aligns across 10 bases. Per germline, CDR1 SGDLS and CDR2 YYNGEE. J was trimmed by 10 bases and V by 2 bases; bases with no gene match: 3. The CDR3 consists of 13 residues. The CDR3 region is CASSVGQGREQFF. DNA for the CDR3: TGTGCCAGCAGCGTGGGACAGGGGCGGGAGCAGTTCTTC.

V and J are TRBV24-1 and TRBJ1-2; 7 bases agree with TRBD1. This CDR3 contains 17 residues. The V and J ends lost 4 bases and 7 bases, in that order; junction bases with no gene match: 17. Germline CDR1 KGHDR, CDR2 SFDVKD. This chain's CDR3 is CATSELSRNRGSRGYTF. CDR3 DNA: TGTGCCACCAGTGAATTATCCCGCAACAGGGGATCTCGTGGCTACACCTTC.

This clonotype was seen ten or more times. The chain combines TRBV4-1 with TRBJ2-7; tentatively, D is TRBD2 (5 bases). Trimming took off 1 base at V and 1 base at J, with 5 bases between the two ends. From germline, CDR1 is MGHRA and CDR2 YSYEKL. The CDR3 has 13 residues. The CDR3 nucleotides read TGCGCCAGCAGCCAAGGGACTTCCTACGAGCAGTACTTC. Its protein product is CASSQGTSYEQYF.

V is TRBV7-9 and J is TRBJ2-5; D not resolved. In germline, CDR1 is SEHNR, CDR2 FQNEAQ (reference sequence). The CDR3 has 15 residues. V was clipped by 5 bases and J by 0 bases, with 13 bases between them. CDR3 coding DNA: TGTGCCAGCAGCCGAACCCCCGCGAACCAAGAGACCCAGTACTTC. Residues: CASSRTPANQETQYF.

CDR3 DNA: TGCGCCAGCAGCTTGGACACCTTCCAAGAGACCCAGTACTTC. Amino acids: CASSLDTFQETQYF. The gene calls are TRBV5-1 and TRBJ2-5, with D unresolved. CDR3 length equals 14 residues. The ends were cut back, 0 bases at V and 1 base at J, with 7 bases in the middle. Germline-derived CDR1 and CDR2 are SGHRS and YFSETQ.

This clonotype was detected only a few times. The rearrangement joins TRBV7-9 to TRBJ1-5; no clear D gene. V lost 5 bases to trimming and J lost 6 bases, with 14 bases between them. Germline V CDR1 and CDR2: SEHNR, FQNEAQ (reference sequence). The CDR3 covers 14 residues. CDR3 DNA sequence: TGTGCCAGCAGCCAGTCGGGCAGGCGTCAGCCCCAGCATTTT. The encoded protein is CASSQSGRRQPQHF.

This rearrangement joins TRBV20-1 to TRBJ1-4; D unclear. V was cut by 5 bases and J by 7 bases, with 14 bases left in between. In germline, CDR1 is DFQATT, CDR2 SNEGSKA (reference sequence). CDR3 length: 13 residues. CDR3 region: CSAGGERFEKLFF. The CDR3 DNA reads as TGCAGTGCTGGTGGGGAGCGGTTTGAAAAACTGTTTTTT.

The genes are TRBV28 and TRBJ2-7, with D maybe TRBD1 (6 bases). The V end was cut by 6 bases, the J end by 2 bases, with 14 bases between. The CDR3 is 14 amino acids. Germline CDR1 reads MDHEN; CDR2 reads SYDVKM. The CDR3 DNA follows: TGTGCCAGCAGCCCCGGGACATCTACCTACGAGCAGTACTTC. Its translation: CASSPGTSTYEQYF.

The J gene is TRBJ2-3, the V gene TRBV5-1; D unresolved. The CDR3 is made up of 15 amino acids. The germline V gene encodes CDR1 SGHRS and CDR2 YFSETQ. Trimming pared 4 bases from V and 2 bases from J, leaving 14 bases between. The CDR3 DNA reads TGCGCCAGCAGCGTGGTAGAAGACCACACAGATACGCAGTATTTT. Residues: CASSVVEDHTDTQYF.